This T cell receptor (beta chain) emerged from a study of shared clonotypes between healthy human individuals. Study in general: Researchers assigned three CD4 naive, three CD4 memory, two CD8 naive and one CD8 memory plate to each donor. Study observations and caveats: Between a few donors, naive CD4 clonotypes were shared at a level of about 5%.

The protocol was immunoSEQ multiplex PCR, while the TCRdb copy is restricted to in-frame clones and leaves out a portion. This table has about 2.2 million clones, 93% appearing once. As defined, naive CD8 cells were CD45RO-negative and positively selected for CCR7, with terminally differentiated effector memory CD45RA+ cells excluded. Germline V gene data show CDR1 as WNHNN and CDR2 as SYGVQD (reference sequence). This CDR3 comprises 12 residues. Trimming took off 2 bases at V and 3 bases at J, with 5 bases between the two ends. Details on this clone: Its matching antigen is unknown. The same CDR3 can be traced to other DNA sequences in this sample.

The TCR was taken from a man in his late teens or twenties in good health. Some clones in this sample may be carry-over from other donors' samples. Sample: naive CD8+ T cells from PBMCs. This chain links TRBV10-1 with TRBJ2-7; no clear D gene. CDR3 amino acids: CASSEGGYEQYF. CDR3 coding DNA: TGCGCCAGCAGTGAGGGCGGCTACGAGCAGTACTTC.